The 27 T cell receptor beta chains below come from one sample, sequenced in a study of blood T cell repertoires in COVID-19. Profiled with immunoSEQ multiplex PCR; TCRdb holds only in-frame clones, not every one. This table has around 190,000 clones, 76% appearing once. The sample consisted of PBMCs or T cells enriched from blood (not recorded which). The receptors were sampled from a woman aged 45 to 65 with acute COVID-19.

Only one count was recorded for this clone. The genes are TRBV29-1 and TRBJ1-1; D gene ambiguous. This CDR3 is built from 11 residues. Trimming took off 6 bases at V and 5 bases at J, with 10 bases between the two ends. Germline V gene lookup returns CDR1 SQVTM and CDR2 ANQGSEA. This chain's CDR3 is CSVRGWTEAFF. The DNA of the CDR3 is TGCAGCGTACGAGGATGGACTGAAGCTTTCTTT.

This clone was observed a handful of times. The chain recombines TRBV5-1 with TRBJ1-3; 8 bases match TRBD1. Trimming cost V 0 bases and J 0 bases; bases outside gene matches: 2. The CDR3 has 16 residues. Looked up from germline, CDR1 is SGHRS and CDR2 is YFSETQ. This CDR3 is CASSLGDRSSGNTIYF. The CDR3 nucleotides are TGCGCCAGCAGCTTGGGGGACAGGAGCTCTGGAAACACCATATATTTT. Looking up the rest from reference TRBV5-1 and TRBJ1-3 gives the full variable domain: KAGVTQTPRYLIKTRGQQVTLSCSPISGHRSVSWYQQTPGQGLQFLFEYFSETQRNKGNFPGRFSGRQFSNSRSEMNVSTLELGDSALYLCASSLGDRSSGNTIYFGEGSWLTVV.

As DNA, the CDR3 is TGCGCCAGCAGTCAATCGGAAGGTCGACAGGGGTTGAGGTTCACAGATACGCAGTATTTT. It codes for CASSQSEGRQGLRFTDTQYF. This chain links TRBV23-1 with TRBJ2-3; 8 bases agree with TRBD1. TRBV23-1 is noted as an ORF with a role that remains uncertain. The CDR3 totals 20 residues. Unmatched junction bases numbered 16, after V lost 0 bases and J lost 2 bases.

This clone was seen just once. This chain joins TRBV28 and TRBJ1-2; no definite D call. The CDR3 covers 15 residues. V was trimmed by 6 bases and J by 6 bases, leaving 20 bases between them. The germline gives CDR1 MDHEN, CDR2 SYDVKM. This CDR3 is CASSPGSPRSNGYTF. CDR3 DNA sequence: TGTGCCAGCAGCCCGGGGTCGCCCCGCTCCAATGGCTACACCTTC.

The V call is TRBV7-2, the J call TRBJ1-3, with TRBD1 as a possible D gene (6 bases). The CDR3 has 15 residues. From germline, CDR1 is SGHTA and CDR2 FQGNSA. V gave up 5 bases and J gave up 2 bases, with 13 bases separating them. CDR3 sequence: CASSPGDRPGNTIYF. The CDR3 DNA reads as TGTGCCAGCAGCCCCGGCGACAGGCCTGGAAACACCATATATTTT. The full variable domain, in which reference TRBV7-2 and TRBJ1-3 provide the parts outside the CDR3, is GAGVSQSPSNKVTEKGKDVELRCDPISGHTALYWYRQSLGQGLEFLIYFQGNSAPDKSGLPSDRFSAERTGGSVSTLTIQRTQQEDSAVYLCASSPGDRPGNTIYFGEGSWLTVV.

This chain uses TRBV9 with TRBJ2-3, with 10 bases that match TRBD1. CDR1 and CDR2 from the germline V gene are SGDLS and YYNGEE. V trimming: 4 bases; J trimming: 7 bases; junction bases outside the gene matches: 15. CDR3 size: 17 residues. The CDR3 region is CASSSGTGAEQSNTQYF. The CDR3 DNA follows: TGTGCCAGCAGCTCCGGGACAGGGGCGGAACAATCGAATACGCAGTATTTT.

V gene TRBV11-1 combines with J gene TRBJ2-7; tentative D call: TRBD1 (6 bases). The CDR3 is 13 amino acids. Germline V lookup: CDR1 SGHAT, CDR2 FQDESV (reference sequence). Trimming cost V 4 bases and J 3 bases, with 10 bases left between them. This chain's CDR3 is CASSYGQRYEQYV. The DNA of the CDR3 is TGTGCCAGCAGCTATGGACAGCGCTACGAGCAGTACGTC.

The chain links TRBV6-5 to TRBJ1-1, with D tentatively TRBD1 (6 bases). The V end was cut by 0 bases, the J end by 0 bases, with 8 bases between. This CDR3 region has 15 residues. The germline V gene has CDR1 MNHEY and CDR2 SVGAGI. The CDR3 DNA sequence: TGTGCCAGCAGTTACTCCGGACAGATGAACACTGAAGCTTTCTTT. Translating it yields CASSYSGQMNTEAFF.

CDR3 nucleotides: TGTGCCAGCTCACCACCCAGGGGGAATAGCGAGCAGTACGTC. This encodes CASSPPRGNSEQYV. V is TRBV18 and J is TRBJ2-7, with 7 positions matching TRBD1. The trim removed 0 bases at V and 6 bases at J, leaving 5 bases unmatched. Germline loops: CDR1 KGHSH, CDR2 LQKENI. The CDR3 is made up of 14 amino acids.

This clone appeared once. The rearrangement links TRBV7-9 to TRBJ1-3; maybe TRBD1 (5 bases). CDR3 length: 15 amino acids. Germline CDR1 is SEHNR and CDR2 is FQNEAQ (reference sequence). Trimming pared 7 bases from V and 0 bases from J, leaving 13 bases between. This CDR3 is CASTVTGFSGNTIYF. The CDR3 DNA reads TGTGCCAGCACCGTAACAGGCTTCTCTGGAAACACCATATATTTT.

This clone was observed a few times. The chain is built from TRBV5-1 and TRBJ2-5; 8 bases agree with TRBD2. This CDR3 has 16 amino acids. With V trimmed by 4 bases and J by 2 bases, 10 bases remained unmatched. Germline-derived CDR1 and CDR2 are SGHRS and YFSETQ. CDR3 sequence reads: CASSPLAGGGQETQYF. CDR3 bases: TGCGCCAGCAGCCCCCTTGCGGGGGGAGGGCAAGAGACCCAGTACTTC.

This chain links TRBV9 with TRBJ1-6; D remains unclear. CDR1 and CDR2 from the germline V gene are SGDLS and YYNGEE. The CDR3 spans 16 residues. V gave up 2 bases and J gave up 5 bases, with 14 bases separating them. CDR3 DNA sequence: TGTGCCAGCAGCGTTACTGCTCTTTATAATAATTCACCCCTCCACTTT. Translation gives CASSVTALYNNSPLHF.

This chain uses TRBV27 with TRBJ1-2; 8 bases are a match to TRBD1. This CDR3 contains 14 residues. The trim removed 8 bases at V and 7 bases at J, leaving 12 bases unmatched. Germline lookup yields CDR1 MNHEY and CDR2 SMNVEV (reference sequence). The CDR3 protein is CASGGDRGRIGYTF. The CDR3 DNA follows: TGTGCCAGCGGGGGTGACAGGGGTAGAATTGGCTACACCTTC.

V usage is TRBV9 and J usage is TRBJ2-3, with D perhaps TRBD2 (5 bases). This CDR3 region has 15 residues. CDR1 is SGDLS and CDR2 is YYNGEE in the germline V gene. V lost 0 bases and J lost 1, with 9 bases in between. In DNA form, the CDR3 reads TGTGCCAGCAGCGTAGGGGAGCAAGGCACAGATACGCAGTATTTT. Protein: CASSVGEQGTDTQYF.

V is TRBV5-1 and J is TRBJ2-2; D remains unclear. Trimming removed 6 bases from V and 6 bases from J, with 15 bases in between. The CDR3 is 14 amino acids. Germline values: CDR1 SGHRS, CDR2 YFSETQ. In nucleotides, the CDR3 is TGCGCCAGCACCCGGCCGGAGAGTCCCGGGGAGCTGTTTTTT. Residues: CASTRPESPGELFF.

V is TRBV5-5 and J is TRBJ1-5; 10 nucleotides match TRBD1. Per the germline V gene, CDR1 is SGHKS and CDR2 is YYEKEE (reference sequence). The CDR3 covers 17 residues. With 4 bases clipped from V and 5 bases from J, the junction kept 12 bases outside the gene matches. The CDR3: CASSLRPGTGEDQPQHF. The DNA of the CDR3 is TGTGCCAGCAGCCTCCGACCCGGGACAGGGGAAGATCAGCCCCAGCATTTT.

V usage is TRBV5-1 and J usage is TRBJ2-2; 12 bases match TRBD2. Per the germline V gene, CDR1 is SGHRS and CDR2 is YFSETQ. V was pared by 3 bases and J by 7 bases, with 4 bases of the junction left unmatched. This CDR3 region has 15 residues. The CDR3 nucleotides are TGCGCCAGCAGCTGGACTAGCGGGGCCGGCGGGGAGCTGTTTTTT. Protein sequence: CASSWTSGAGGELFF.

This chain links TRBV19 with TRBJ1-5; 11 bases agree with TRBD1. The CDR3 extends over 14 amino acids. Trimming at V came to 6 bases and at J to 6 bases, leaving 4 bases not matched to a gene. Germline CDR1 LNHDA, CDR2 SQIVND (reference sequence). CDR3 DNA: TGTGCCAGTAGATGGACAGGGGGCCCTCAGCCCCAGCATTTT. Protein: CASRWTGGPQPQHF. Supplemented by reference TRBV19 and TRBJ1-5, the full variable domain reads DGGITQSPKYLFRKEGQNVTLSCEQNLNHDAMYWYRQDPGQGLRLIYYSQIVNDFQKGDIAEGYSVSREKKESFPLTVTSAQKNPTAFYLCASRWTGGPQPQHFGDGTRLSIL.

The chain uses TRBV9 and TRBJ2-1; 8 bases align to TRBD2. CDR1 SGDLS and CDR2 YYNGEE come from the germline V gene. This CDR3 is 14 amino acids long. The J segment lost 4 bases and the V segment lost 3 bases, leaving 3 bases of the junction unmatched. CDR3 nucleotides: TGTGCCAGCAGCGAGCGGGGGCTTTACAATGAGCAGTTCTTC. Residues: CASSERGLYNEQFF. The whole variable domain, filled in from reference TRBV9 and TRBJ2-1, reads DSGVTQTPKHLITATGQRVTLRCSPRSGDLSVYWYQQSLDQGLQFLIQYYNGEERAKGNILERFSAQQFPDLHSELNLSSLELGDSALYFCASSERGLYNEQFFGPGTRLTVL.

The chain recombines TRBV4-2 with TRBJ2-1; 13 bases are a match to TRBD2. Germline loops: CDR1 LGHNA, CDR2 YNFKEQ. With 2 bases clipped from V and 8 bases from J, the junction kept 3 bases outside the gene matches. The CDR3 runs 15 residues. CDR3 residues: CASSQTSGGAYEQFF. CDR3 nucleotides: TGTGCCAGCAGCCAAACTAGCGGGGGGGCCTATGAGCAGTTCTTC.

The chain has TRBV11-2 and TRBJ2-7; TRBD2 might be the D (6 bases). V dropped 1 base and J dropped 3 bases, with 13 bases sitting between them. Germline V gene sequence: CDR1 SGHAT, CDR2 FQNNGV. The CDR3 is made up of 15 amino acids. CDR3 sequence: CASSLGAGRDYEQYV. The CDR3 coding sequence is TGTGCCAGCAGCTTAGGAGCGGGCAGGGACTACGAGCAGTACGTC.

The V gene is TRBV21-1, the J gene TRBJ2-1; TRBD1 is the table's D call and was not checked against the DNA. TRBV21-1 is a recognized pseudogene. The CDR3 has 16 amino acids. The CDR3 DNA reads TGTGCCAGCAGCGGCCGGGACAGGGGCCCTGAGGGTGAGCAGTTCTTC. Translated, it gives CASSGRDRGPEGEQFF.

V and J are TRBV4-2 and TRBJ2-1; TRBD2 aligns across 8 bases. CDR3 length: 15 amino acids. CDR1 and CDR2 (germline): LGHNA, YNFKEQ. The V and J ends lost 5 bases and 3 bases, in that order; junction bases with no gene match: 6. The CDR3: CASSFGGGIYNEQFF. The CDR3 bases are TGTGCCAGCAGCTTCGGGGGGGGCATCTACAATGAGCAGTTCTTC.

The chain uses TRBV7-9 and TRBJ1-1; 8 positions match TRBD1. This CDR3 spans 15 amino acids. CDR1 and CDR2 (germline): SEHNR, FQNEAQ (reference sequence). V lost 1 base to trimming and J lost 5 bases; unmatched junction nucleotides: 6. The CDR3 here is CASSLGGTGETEAFF. The CDR3 region has the DNA TGTGCCAGCAGCTTAGGAGGGACAGGAGAGACTGAAGCTTTCTTT. The full variable domain, its missing parts supplied by reference TRBV7-9 and TRBJ1-1, is DTGVSQNPRHKITKRGQNVTFRCDPISEHNRLYWYRQTLGQGPEFLTYFQNEAQLEKSRLLSDRFSAERPKGSFSTLEIQRTEQGDSAMYLCASSLGGTGETEAFFGQGTRLTVV.

The chain recombines TRBV7-9 with TRBJ2-5; TRBD2 aligns across 13 bases. Trimming at V came to 5 bases and at J to 0 bases, leaving 15 bases not matched to a gene. The CDR3 consists of 20 residues. Germline CDR1 and CDR2: SEHNR and FQNEAQ (reference sequence). The CDR3 reads CASSISSGTSGEVYQETQYF. The CDR3 nucleotides read TGTGCCAGCAGCATATCCTCCGGGACTAGCGGGGAGGTTTACCAAGAGACCCAGTACTTC.

The rearrangement links TRBV7-9 to TRBJ2-3; TRBD1 matches 9 bases. The V gene's germline CDR1 is SEHNR and CDR2 FQNEAQ (reference sequence). The junction had 5 bases not matched to a gene; V was cut back by 5 bases and J by 2 bases. This CDR3 contains 15 residues. The CDR3 nucleotides are TGTGCCAGCAGCCGGACAGGGGCGAACACAGATACGCAGTATTTT. It specifies CASSRTGANTDTQYF.

This clone appeared once. The chain combines TRBV19 with TRBJ1-2; a weak D match, TRBD1 (5 bases). V lost 5 bases to trimming and J lost 5 bases, with 12 bases between them. Germline V gene lookup returns CDR1 LNHDA and CDR2 SQIVND (reference sequence). The CDR3 length is 13 residues. CDR3 sequence: CASSDQEGYGYTF. CDR3 bases: TGTGCCAGTAGTGACCAGGAGGGGTATGGCTACACCTTC.